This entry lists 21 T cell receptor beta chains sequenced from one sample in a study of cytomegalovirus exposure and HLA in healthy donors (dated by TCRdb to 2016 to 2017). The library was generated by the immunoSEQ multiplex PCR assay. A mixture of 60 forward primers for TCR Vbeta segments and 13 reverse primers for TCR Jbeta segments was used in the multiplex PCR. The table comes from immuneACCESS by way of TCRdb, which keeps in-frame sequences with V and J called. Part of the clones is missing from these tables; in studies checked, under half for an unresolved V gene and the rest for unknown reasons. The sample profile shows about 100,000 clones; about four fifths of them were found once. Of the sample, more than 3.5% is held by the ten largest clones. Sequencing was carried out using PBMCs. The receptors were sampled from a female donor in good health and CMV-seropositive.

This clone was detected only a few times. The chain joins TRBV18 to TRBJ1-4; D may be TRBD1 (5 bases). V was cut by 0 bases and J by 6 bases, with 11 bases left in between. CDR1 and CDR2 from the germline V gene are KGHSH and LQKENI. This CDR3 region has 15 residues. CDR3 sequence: CASSPPTEHYEKLFF. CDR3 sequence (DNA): TGTGCCAGCTCACCACCGACAGAGCATTATGAAAAACTGTTTTTT.

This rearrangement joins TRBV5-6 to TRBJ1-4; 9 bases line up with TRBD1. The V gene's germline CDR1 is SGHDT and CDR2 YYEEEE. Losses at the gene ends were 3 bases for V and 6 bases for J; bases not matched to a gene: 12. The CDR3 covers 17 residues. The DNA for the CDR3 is TGTGCCAGCAGCTCCGTCCCGGGACAGGGACTGGATGAAAAACTGTTTTTT. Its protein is CASSSVPGQGLDEKLFF.

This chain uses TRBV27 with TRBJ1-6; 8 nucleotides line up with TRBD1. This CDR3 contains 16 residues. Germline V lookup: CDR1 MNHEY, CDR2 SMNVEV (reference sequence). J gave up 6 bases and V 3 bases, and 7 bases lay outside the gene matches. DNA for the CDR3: TGTGCCAGCAGTTTGATTGGACAGGGCTCTAATTCACCCCTCCACTTT. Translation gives CASSLIGQGSNSPLHF.

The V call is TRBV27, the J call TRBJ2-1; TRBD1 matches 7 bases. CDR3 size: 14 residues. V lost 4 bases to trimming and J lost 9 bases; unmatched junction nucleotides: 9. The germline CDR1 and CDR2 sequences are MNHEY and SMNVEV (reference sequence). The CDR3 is CASSSAGWTGEQFF. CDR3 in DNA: TGTGCCAGCAGTTCCGCCGGGTGGACAGGTGAGCAGTTCTTC.

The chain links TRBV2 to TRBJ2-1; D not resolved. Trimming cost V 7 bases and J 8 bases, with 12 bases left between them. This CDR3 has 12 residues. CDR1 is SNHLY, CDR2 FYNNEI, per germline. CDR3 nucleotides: TGTGCCAGCACCATGCAAAGAGATGAGCAGTTCTTC. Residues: CASTMQRDEQFF.

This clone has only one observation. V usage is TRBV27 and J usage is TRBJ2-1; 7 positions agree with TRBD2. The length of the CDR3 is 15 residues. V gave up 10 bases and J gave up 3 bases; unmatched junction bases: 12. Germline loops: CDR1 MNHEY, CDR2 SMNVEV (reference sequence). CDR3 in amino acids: CATSGGGHFYNEQFF. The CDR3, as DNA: TGTGCCACCTCCGGGGGAGGGCACTTCTACAATGAGCAGTTCTTC.

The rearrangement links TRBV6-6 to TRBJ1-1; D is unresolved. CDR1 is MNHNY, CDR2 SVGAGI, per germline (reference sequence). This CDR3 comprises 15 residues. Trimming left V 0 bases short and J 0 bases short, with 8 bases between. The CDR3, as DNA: TGTGCCAGCAGTTACTCTGGCGGTATGAACACTGAAGCTTTCTTT. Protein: CASSYSGGMNTEAFF.

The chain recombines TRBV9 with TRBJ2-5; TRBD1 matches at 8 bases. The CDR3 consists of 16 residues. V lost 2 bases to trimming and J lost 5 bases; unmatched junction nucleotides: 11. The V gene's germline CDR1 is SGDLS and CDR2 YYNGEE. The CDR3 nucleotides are TGTGCCAGCAGCGTCAGGTCCGGGACAGGCGGGGAGACCCAGTACTTC. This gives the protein CASSVRSGTGGETQYF.

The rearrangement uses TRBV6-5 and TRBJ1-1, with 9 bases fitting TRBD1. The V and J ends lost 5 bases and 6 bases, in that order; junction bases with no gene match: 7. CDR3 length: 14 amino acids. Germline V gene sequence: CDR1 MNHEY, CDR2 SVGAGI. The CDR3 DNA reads TGTGCCAGCAGTGTAACACAGGGGGCGTCTGAAGCTTTCTTT. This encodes CASSVTQGASEAFF.

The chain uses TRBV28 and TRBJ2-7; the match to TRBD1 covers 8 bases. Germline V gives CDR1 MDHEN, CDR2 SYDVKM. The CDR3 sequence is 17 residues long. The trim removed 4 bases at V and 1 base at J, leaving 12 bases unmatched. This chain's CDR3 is CASSYHLYRGRSYEQYF. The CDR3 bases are TGTGCCAGCAGTTACCACCTTTACAGGGGGAGATCCTACGAGCAGTACTTC.

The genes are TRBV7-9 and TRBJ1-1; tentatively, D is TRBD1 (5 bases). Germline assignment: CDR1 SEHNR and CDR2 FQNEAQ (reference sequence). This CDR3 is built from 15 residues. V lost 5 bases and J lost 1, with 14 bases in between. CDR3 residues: CASSRRGGANTEAFF. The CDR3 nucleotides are TGTGCCAGCAGCCGGAGGGGAGGAGCGAACACTGAAGCTTTCTTT. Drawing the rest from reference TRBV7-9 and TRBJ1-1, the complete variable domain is DTGVSQNPRHKITKRGQNVTFRCDPISEHNRLYWYRQTLGQGPEFLTYFQNEAQLEKSRLLSDRFSAERPKGSFSTLEIQRTEQGDSAMYLCASSRRGGANTEAFFGQGTRLTVV.

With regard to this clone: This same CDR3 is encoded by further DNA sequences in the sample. CDR3 in amino acids: CASRRTGNTEAFF. For the CDR3, the DNA is TGTGCCAGCAGGAGAACAGGGAACACTGAAGCTTTCTTT. This chain joins TRBV2 and TRBJ1-1; the D gene is possibly TRBD1 (5 bases). V was clipped by 6 bases and J by 1 base, with 9 bases between them. Germline V gives CDR1 SNHLY, CDR2 FYNNEI. The CDR3 sequence is 13 residues long.

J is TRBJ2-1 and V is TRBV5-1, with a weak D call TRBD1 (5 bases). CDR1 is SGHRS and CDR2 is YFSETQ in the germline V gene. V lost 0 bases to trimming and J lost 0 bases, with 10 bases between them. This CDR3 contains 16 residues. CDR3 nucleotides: TGCGCCAGCAGCTTGGCAGGGCTTAGCTCCTACAATGAGCAGTTCTTC. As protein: CASSLAGLSSYNEQFF. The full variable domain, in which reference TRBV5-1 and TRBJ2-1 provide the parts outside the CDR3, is KAGVTQTPRYLIKTRGQQVTLSCSPISGHRSVSWYQQTPGQGLQFLFEYFSETQRNKGNFPGRFSGRQFSNSRSEMNVSTLELGDSALYLCASSLAGLSSYNEQFFGPGTRLTVL.

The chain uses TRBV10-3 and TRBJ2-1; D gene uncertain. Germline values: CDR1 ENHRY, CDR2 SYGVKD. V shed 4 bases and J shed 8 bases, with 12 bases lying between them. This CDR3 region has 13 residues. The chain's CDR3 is CAISVSQADEQFF. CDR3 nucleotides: TGTGCCATCAGTGTAAGTCAGGCCGATGAGCAGTTCTTC.

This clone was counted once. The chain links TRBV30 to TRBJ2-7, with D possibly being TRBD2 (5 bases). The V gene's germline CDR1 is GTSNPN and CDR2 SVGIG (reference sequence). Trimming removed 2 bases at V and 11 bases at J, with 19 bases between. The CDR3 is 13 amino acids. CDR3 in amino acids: CAWSRLRADGKYF. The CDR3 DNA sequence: TGTGCCTGGAGTCGCTTACGAGCGGACGGAAAGTACTTC. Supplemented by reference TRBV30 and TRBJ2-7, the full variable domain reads SQTIHQWPATLVQPVGSPLSLECTVEGTSNPNLYWYRQAAGRGLQLLFYSVGIGQISSEVPQNLSASRPQDRQFILSSKKLLLSDSGFYLCAWSRLRADGKYFGPGTRLTVT.

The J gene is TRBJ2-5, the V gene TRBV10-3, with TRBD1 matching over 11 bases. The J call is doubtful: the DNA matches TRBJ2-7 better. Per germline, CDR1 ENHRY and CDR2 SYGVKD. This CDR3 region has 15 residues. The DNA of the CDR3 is TGTGCCATCAGTGGGGGACAGGGGGTATCCTACGAGCAGTACTTC. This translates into CAISGGQGVSYEQYF.

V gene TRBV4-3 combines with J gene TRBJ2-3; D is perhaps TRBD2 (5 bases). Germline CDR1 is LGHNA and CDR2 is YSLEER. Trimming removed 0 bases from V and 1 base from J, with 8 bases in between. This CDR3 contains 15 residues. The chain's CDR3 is CASSQDGIGTDTQYF. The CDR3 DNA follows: TGCGCCAGCAGCCAAGACGGGATCGGCACAGATACGCAGTATTTT.

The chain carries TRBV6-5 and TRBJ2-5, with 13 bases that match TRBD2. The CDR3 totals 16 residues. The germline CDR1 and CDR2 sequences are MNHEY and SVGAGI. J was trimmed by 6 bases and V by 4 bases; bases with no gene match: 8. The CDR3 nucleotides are TGTGCCAGCAGTTCGATGAAGACTAGCGGGAGGCAGACCCAGTACTTC. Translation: CASSSMKTSGRQTQYF.

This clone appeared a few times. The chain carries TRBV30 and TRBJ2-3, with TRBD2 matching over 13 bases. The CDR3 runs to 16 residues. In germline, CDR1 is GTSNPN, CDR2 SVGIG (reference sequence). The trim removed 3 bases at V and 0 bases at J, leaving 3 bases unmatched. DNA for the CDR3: TGTGCCTGGAGAAAGGGACTAGCGGGGAGCACAGATACGCAGTATTTT. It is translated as CAWRKGLAGSTDTQYF.

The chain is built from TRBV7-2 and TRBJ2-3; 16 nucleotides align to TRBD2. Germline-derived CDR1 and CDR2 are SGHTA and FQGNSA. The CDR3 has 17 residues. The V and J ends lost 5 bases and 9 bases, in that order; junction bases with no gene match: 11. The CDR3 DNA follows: TGTGCCAGCAGCACCACGACGGGACTAGCGGGGGGGAGGACGCAGTATTTT. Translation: CASSTTTGLAGGRTQYF.

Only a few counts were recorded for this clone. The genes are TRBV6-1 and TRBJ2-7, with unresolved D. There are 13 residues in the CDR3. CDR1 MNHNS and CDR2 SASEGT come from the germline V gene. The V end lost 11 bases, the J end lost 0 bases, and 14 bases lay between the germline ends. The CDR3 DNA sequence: TGTGCCGCCCGCCAGCGAGACTCCTACGAGCAGTACTTC. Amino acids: CAARQRDSYEQYF.